This record covers a single T cell receptor beta chain. These data belong to a study of blood T cell repertoires in COVID-19. Study context: The United States, Italy and Spain supplied acute and convalescent COVID-19 samples. Sources were T cells, B-cell-depleted T cells, or PBMCs; the material itself was cDNA or gDNA.

Authors' data handling: Reference gene primer amplification gave estimated nucleated cell counts. Measured with immunoSEQ multiplex PCR; TCRdb has only the in-frame clones, and not every one. The V and J calls and clone size come from that table; D and trimming were worked out from the DNA. The sample has approximately 69,000 clones, 70% to 85% seen once. Trimming took 4 bases from V and 4 from J; bases not matched to a gene: 4. CDR3 length: 15 residues. The V gene's germline CDR1 is LNHDA and CDR2 SQIVND (reference sequence). Material: peripheral blood. The rearrangement links TRBV19 to TRBJ2-6, with 7 positions matching TRBD1. The source is a man over 45 with COVID-19, enrolled during active disease. Written as DNA, the CDR3 is TGTGCCAGTAGTAAACAGGGGTCCGGGGCCAACGTCCTGACTTTC. Translating gives CASSKQGSGANVLTF.